This T cell receptor (beta chain) came from a study of vaccination and CD4 T cells after COVID-19. Once obtained from cultured CD4+ T cells, the DNA was sequenced using the Oncomine TCR Beta short-read assay. MiXCR, applied by TCRdb to the PCR reads, yields one record per CDR3 protein. This sample carries some 8,100 distinct CDR3 sequences, over 45% of them seen once, and the ten largest clones take approximately 20%. As to treatment: roughly 10-day PBMC culture with coronavirus spike peptide pools or control peptides (ViraFEST assay). Concerning this clonotype: Its target is not known. Relative to the germline gene, one junction end is altered; a read error may explain this.

Germline values: CDR1 GTSNPN, CDR2 SVGIG (reference sequence). The CDR3 has 14 amino acids. Sequenced: CD4+ T cells from blood, cultured in vitro. The receptor's source is a human donor who had recovered from COVID-19. The chain couples TRBV30 to TRBJ1-2, with 10 positions matching TRBD1. CDR3 region: CARRAHGTGEGYTF. The CDR3 bases are TGTGCCCGGAGAGCCCACGGGACAGGGGAAGGCTACACCTTC. Variable domain in full (rest from reference TRBV30 and TRBJ1-2): SQTIHQWPATLVQPVGSPLSLECTVEGTSNPNLYWYRQAAGRGLQLLFYSVGIGQISSEVPQNLSASRPQDRQFILSSKKLLLSDSGFYLCARRAHGTGEGYTFGSGTRLTVV.